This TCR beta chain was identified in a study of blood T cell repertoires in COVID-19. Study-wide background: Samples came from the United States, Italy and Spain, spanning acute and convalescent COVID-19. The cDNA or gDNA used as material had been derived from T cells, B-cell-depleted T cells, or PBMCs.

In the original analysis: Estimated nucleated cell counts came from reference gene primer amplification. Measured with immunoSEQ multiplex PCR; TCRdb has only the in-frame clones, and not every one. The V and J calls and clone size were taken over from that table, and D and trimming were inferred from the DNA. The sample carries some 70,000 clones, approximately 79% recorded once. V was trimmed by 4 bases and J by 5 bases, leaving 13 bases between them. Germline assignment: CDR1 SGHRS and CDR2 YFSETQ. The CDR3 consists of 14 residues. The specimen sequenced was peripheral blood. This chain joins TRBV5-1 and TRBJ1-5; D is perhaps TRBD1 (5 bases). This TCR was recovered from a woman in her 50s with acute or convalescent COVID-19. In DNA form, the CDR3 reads TGCGCCAGCAGCCTGGAGCCGGGGGATCAGCCCCAGCATTTT. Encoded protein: CASSLEPGDQPQHF.